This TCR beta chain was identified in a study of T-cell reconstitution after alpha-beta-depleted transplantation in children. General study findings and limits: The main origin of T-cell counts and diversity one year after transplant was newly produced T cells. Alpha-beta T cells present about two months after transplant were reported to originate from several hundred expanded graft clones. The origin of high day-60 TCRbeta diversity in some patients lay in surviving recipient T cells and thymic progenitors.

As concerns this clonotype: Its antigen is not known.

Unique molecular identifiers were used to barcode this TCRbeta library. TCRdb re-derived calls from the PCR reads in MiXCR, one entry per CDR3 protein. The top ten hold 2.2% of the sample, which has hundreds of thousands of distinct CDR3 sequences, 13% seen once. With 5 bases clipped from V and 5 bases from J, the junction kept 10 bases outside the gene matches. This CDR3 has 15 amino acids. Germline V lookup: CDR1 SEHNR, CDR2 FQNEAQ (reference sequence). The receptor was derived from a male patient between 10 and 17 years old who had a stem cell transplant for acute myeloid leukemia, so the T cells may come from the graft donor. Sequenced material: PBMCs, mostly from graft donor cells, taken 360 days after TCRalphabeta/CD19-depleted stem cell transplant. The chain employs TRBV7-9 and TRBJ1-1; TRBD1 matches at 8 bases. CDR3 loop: CASSPFGQGKTEAFF. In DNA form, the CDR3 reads TGTGCCAGCAGCCCATTCGGACAGGGAAAAACTGAAGCTTTCTTT. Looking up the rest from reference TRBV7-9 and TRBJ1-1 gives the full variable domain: DTGVSQNPRHKITKRGQNVTFRCDPISEHNRLYWYRQTLGQGPEFLTYFQNEAQLEKSRLLSDRFSAERPKGSFSTLEIQRTEQGDSAMYLCASSPFGQGKTEAFFGQGTRLTVV.